The clone carrying this T cell receptor (beta chain) was detected ten times or more. Its cognate antigen is unknown. The data were taken from a study of early T cells in non-severe SARS-CoV-2 infection. Turning to the study itself: Sequencing used unsorted whole-blood bulk RNA, so chains lack pairing.

Findings and caveats of the study: Clonotype matching in VDJdb favored anti-spike CD8 responses and did not capture private and CD4 specificities.

The TCR library protocol attached unique molecular identifiers to the individual cDNA molecules. TCRdb re-analysed the 5' RACE reads in MiXCR, keeping a single row per CDR3 protein. The table records 30,000 to 40,000 distinct CDR3 sequences, around 5% of them present only once. Germline CDR1 reads SGHAT; CDR2 reads FQNNGV. The CDR3 runs 17 residues. The V and J ends lost 3 bases and 2 bases respectively, with 18 bases between them. This chain joins TRBV11-2 and TRBJ2-3; D may be TRBD2 (6 bases). The sequence came from an adult who was a healthcare worker with PCR-confirmed SARS-CoV-2 infection or an uninfected control (not recorded which). The sequenced sample consisted of whole blood. The CDR3 coding sequence is TGTGCCAGCAGCTTTTGGGCGGGGCCCTCTTCCACAGATACGCAGTATTTT. Protein sequence: CASSFWAGPSSTDTQYF.